This record concerns one T cell receptor beta chain sequence. The data stem from a study of T cells expressing NK-cell markers. Germline lookup yields CDR1 DFQATT and CDR2 SNEGSKA (reference sequence). The CDR3 runs 15 residues. Each CDR3 protein gets one entry in TCRdb, which reprocessed the 5' RACE reads and gives no DNA. This specimen shows around 380,000 distinct CDR3 sequences; the ten leading clones hold about 10%. Sequenced sample: blood T cells: a sorted CD56 or NKG2C T cell subset, CD4+ or CD8+ T cells, or bulk PBMC T cells (not recorded which). This TCR derives from a woman aged 50 to 65 in good health. The chain links TRBV20-1 to TRBJ2-1; TCRdb outputs TRBD1, but without DNA this stays unchecked. CDR3 sequence: CSATGRVGLYNEQFF.